The T cell receptor beta chain under discussion was sequenced for a study (dated by TCRdb to the early 2010s). Regarding this clonotype: It lacks a known antigen. No qualities accompany the bases; no much larger clone lies one base away.

V loses 3 bases at its end and J loses 4 bases; junction bases beyond the gene matches: 9. The CDR3 holds 16 amino acids from the cysteine to the phenylalanine. Only the CDR3 region is kept as DNA, spanning 48 bases read in frame from base 1. CDR1 and CDR2, per the germline V gene, are LGHNA and YSLEER. Sequencer: Illumina Genome Analyzer IIx. TCRdb ran its own pipeline on the public reads, namely fastp trimming at Q25 and MiXCR clone calling, and kept in-frame beta chains. All rows with the same CDR3 protein become a single entry with the most common DNA and genes. This sample comprises over 14,000 distinct CDR3 sequences, approximately 34% of them detected only once. The leading ten clones occupy around 15% of the sample.

Sample: blood. The sequence links TRBV4-3 to TRBJ2-1; TRBD2 aligns with 7 central bases. This receptor was obtained from a human donor. CDR3 region: CASSHGASGGYNEQFF. At the DNA level, the sequence is TGCGCCAGCAGCCACGGAGCTAGCGGAGGTTACAATGAGCAGTTCTTC.